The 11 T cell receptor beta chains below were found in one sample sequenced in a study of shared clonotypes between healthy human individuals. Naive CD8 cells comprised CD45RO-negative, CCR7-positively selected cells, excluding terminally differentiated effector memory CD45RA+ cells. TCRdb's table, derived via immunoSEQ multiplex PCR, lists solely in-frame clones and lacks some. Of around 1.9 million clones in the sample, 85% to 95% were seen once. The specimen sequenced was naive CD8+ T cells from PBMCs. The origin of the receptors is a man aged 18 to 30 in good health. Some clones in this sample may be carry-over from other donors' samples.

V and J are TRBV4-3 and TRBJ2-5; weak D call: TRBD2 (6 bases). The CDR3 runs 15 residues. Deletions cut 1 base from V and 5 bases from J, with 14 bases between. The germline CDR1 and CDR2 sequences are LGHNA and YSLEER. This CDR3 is CASSQARGIGETQYF. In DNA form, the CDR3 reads TGCGCCAGCAGCCAAGCTCGCGGGATCGGGGAGACCCAGTACTTC.

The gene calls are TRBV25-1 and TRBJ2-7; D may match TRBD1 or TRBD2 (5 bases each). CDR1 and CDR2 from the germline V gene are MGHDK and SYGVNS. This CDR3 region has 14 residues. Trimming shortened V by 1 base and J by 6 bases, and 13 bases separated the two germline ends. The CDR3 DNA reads TGTGCCAGCAGTGAATCAGGGAACAGCGGCGAGCAGTACTTC. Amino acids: CASSESGNSGEQYF.

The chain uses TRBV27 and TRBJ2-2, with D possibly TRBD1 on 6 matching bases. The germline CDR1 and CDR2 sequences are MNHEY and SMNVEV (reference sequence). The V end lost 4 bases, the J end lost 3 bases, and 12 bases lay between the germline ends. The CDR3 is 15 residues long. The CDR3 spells CASSSPGQYTGELFF. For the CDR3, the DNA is TGTGCCAGCAGTTCTCCGGGACAATACACCGGGGAGCTGTTTTTT.

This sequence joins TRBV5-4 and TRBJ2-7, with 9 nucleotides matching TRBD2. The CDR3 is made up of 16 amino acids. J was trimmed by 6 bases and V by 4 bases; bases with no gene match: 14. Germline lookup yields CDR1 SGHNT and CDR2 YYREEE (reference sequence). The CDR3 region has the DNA TGTGCCAGCAGCCTTAGCGGCCGCGGGAGGGCCGCCGAGCAGTACTTC. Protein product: CASSLSGRGRAAEQYF.

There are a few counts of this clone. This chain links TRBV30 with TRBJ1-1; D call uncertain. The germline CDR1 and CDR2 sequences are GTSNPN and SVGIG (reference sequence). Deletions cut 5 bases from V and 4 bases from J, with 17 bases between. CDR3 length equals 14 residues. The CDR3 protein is CAWLDPRGFTEAFF. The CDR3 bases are TGTGCCTGGTTAGACCCCCGAGGCTTCACTGAAGCTTTCTTT.

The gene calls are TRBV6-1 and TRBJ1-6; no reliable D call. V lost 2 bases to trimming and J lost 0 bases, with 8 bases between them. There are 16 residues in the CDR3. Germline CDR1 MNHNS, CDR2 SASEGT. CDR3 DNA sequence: TGTGCCAGCAGTGAACCCTCGAGCTCCTATAATTCACCCCTCCACTTT. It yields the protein CASSEPSSSYNSPLHF.

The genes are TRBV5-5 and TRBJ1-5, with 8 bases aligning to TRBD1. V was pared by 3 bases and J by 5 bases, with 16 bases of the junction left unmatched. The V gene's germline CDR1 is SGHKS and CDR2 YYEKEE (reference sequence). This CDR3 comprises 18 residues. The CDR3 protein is CASSYLPFGQGLDQPQHF. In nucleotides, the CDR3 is TGTGCCAGCAGCTACCTTCCCTTTGGACAGGGCTTGGATCAGCCCCAGCATTTT.

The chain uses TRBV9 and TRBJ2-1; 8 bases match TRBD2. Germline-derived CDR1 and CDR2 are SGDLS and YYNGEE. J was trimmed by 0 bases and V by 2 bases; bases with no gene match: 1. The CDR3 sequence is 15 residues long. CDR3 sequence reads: CASSVRGDSYNEQFF. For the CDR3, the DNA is TGTGCCAGCAGCGTGCGGGGGGACTCCTACAATGAGCAGTTCTTC.

CDR3 sequence: CASSQTGGMTYEQYF. DNA for the CDR3: TGTGCCAGCAGCCAAACAGGGGGCATGACCTACGAGCAGTACTTC. The V and J genes are TRBV9 and TRBJ2-7; TRBD1 agrees at 9 bases. In germline, CDR1 is SGDLS, CDR2 YYNGEE. J gave up 2 bases and V 4 bases, and 7 bases lay outside the gene matches. The CDR3 loop spans 15 amino acids.

The CDR3 nucleotides are TGTGCCAGCAGTCCCTATTCCGGGACGGAATCCAATCAGCCCCAGCATTTT. It is translated as CASSPYSGTESNQPQHF. The chain couples TRBV27 to TRBJ1-5, with D tentatively TRBD1 (5 bases). The CDR3 runs to 17 residues. V was trimmed by 5 bases and J by 3 bases, leaving 20 bases between them. Germline assignment: CDR1 MNHEY and CDR2 SMNVEV (reference sequence).

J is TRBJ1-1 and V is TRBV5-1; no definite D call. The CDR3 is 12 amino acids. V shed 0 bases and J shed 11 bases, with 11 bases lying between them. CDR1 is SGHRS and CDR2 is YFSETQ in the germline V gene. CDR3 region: CASSLDRRSAFF. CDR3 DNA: TGCGCCAGCAGCTTGGATCGGAGATCGGCTTTCTTT. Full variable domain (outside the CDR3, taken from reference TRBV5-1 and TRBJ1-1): KAGVTQTPRYLIKTRGQQVTLSCSPISGHRSVSWYQQTPGQGLQFLFEYFSETQRNKGNFPGRFSGRQFSNSRSEMNVSTLELGDSALYLCASSLDRRSAFFGQGTRLTVV.